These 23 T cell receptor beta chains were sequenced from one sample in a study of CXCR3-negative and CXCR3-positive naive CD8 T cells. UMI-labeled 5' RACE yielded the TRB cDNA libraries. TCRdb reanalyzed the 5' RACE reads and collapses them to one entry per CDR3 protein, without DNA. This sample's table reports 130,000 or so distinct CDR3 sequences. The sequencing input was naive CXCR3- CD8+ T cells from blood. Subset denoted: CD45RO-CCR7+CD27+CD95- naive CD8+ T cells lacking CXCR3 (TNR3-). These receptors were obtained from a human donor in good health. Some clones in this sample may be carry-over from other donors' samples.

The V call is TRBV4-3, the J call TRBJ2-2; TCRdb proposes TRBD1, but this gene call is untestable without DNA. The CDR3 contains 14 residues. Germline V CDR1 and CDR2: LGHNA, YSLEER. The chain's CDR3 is CASSWRGGTGELFF.

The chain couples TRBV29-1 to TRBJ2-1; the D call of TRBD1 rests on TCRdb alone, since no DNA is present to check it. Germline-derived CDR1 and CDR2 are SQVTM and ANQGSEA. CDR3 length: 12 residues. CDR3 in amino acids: CSVQAGGNEQFF.

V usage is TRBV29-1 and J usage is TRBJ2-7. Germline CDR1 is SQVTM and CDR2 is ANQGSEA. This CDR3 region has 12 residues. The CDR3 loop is CSVGKGYHEQYF.

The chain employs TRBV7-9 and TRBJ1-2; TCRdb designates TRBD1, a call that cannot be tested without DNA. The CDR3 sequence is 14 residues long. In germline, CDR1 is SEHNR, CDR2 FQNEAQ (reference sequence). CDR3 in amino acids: CASSSGTGDRGYTF.

The CDR3 region is CASNIGSNTEALF. The chain has TRBV12-3 or TRBV12-4 and TRBJ1-1. There are 13 residues in the CDR3.

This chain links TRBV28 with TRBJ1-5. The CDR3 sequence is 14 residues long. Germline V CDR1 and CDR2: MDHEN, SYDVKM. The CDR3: CASSLMVGNQPQHF.

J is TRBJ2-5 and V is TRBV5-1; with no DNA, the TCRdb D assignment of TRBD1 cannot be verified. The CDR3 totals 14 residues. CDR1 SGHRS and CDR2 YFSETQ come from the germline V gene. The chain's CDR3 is CASSLLFEGETQYF.

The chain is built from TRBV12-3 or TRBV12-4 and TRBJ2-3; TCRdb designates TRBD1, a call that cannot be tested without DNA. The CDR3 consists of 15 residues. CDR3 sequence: CASSLWGDSTDTQYF.

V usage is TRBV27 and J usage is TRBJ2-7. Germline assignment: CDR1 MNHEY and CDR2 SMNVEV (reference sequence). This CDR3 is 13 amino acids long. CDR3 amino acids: CASSFDVDYEQYF.

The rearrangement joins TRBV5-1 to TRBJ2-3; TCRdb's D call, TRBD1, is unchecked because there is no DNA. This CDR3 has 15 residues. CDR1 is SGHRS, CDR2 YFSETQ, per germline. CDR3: CASSFGGLGTDTQYF.

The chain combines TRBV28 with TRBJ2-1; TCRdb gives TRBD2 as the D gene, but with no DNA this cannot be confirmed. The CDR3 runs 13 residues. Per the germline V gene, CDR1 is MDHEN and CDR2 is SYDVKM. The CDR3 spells CASGTSGLGEQFF.

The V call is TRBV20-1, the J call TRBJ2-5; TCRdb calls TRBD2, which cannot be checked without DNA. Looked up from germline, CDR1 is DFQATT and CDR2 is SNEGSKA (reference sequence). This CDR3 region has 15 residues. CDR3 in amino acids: CSARGPLAGQETQYF.

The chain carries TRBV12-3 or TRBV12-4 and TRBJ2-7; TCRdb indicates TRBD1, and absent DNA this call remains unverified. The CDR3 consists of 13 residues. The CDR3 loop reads CASSLGTAEGQYF.

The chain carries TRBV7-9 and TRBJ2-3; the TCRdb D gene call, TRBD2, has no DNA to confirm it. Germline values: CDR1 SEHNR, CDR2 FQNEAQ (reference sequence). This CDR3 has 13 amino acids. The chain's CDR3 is CASSFYPGDTQYF.

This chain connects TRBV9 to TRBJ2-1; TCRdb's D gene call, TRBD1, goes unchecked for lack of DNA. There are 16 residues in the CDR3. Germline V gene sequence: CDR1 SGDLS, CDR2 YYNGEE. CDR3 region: CASSARQELTYNEQFF.

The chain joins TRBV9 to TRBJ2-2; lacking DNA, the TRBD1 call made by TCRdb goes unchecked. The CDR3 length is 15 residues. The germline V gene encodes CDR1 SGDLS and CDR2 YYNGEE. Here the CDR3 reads CASSVGVGDTGELFF.

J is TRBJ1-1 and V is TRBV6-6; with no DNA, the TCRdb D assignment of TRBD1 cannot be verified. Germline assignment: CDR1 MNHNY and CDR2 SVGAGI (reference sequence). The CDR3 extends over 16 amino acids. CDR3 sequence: CASSNKYRGSHTEAFF.

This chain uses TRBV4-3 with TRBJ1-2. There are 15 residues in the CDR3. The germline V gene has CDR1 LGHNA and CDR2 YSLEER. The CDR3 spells CASSPRLGKRYGYTF.

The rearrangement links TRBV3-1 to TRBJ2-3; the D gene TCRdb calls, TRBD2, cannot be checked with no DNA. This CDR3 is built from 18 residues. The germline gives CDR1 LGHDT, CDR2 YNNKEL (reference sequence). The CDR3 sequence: CASSQEDRAGDPTDTQYF.

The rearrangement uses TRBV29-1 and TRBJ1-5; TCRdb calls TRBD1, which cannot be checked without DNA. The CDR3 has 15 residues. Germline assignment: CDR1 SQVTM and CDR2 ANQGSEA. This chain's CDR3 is CSVDREEYSNQPQHF.

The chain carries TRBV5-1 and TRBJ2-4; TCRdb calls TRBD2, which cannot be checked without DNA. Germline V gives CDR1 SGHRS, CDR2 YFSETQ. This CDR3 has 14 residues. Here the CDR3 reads CASSPRDSPNIQYF. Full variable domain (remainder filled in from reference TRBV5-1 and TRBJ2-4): KAGVTQTPRYLIKTRGQQVTLSCSPISGHRSVSWYQQTPGQGLQFLFEYFSETQRNKGNFPGRFSGRQFSNSRSEMNVSTLELGDSALYLCASSPRDSPNIQYFGAGTRLSVL.

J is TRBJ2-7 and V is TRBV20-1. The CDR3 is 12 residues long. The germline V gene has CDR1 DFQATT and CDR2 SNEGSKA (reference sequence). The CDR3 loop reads CSASPYSYEQYF.

The CDR3 loop is CASSHVIGEYNEQFF. This sequence joins TRBV7-9 and TRBJ2-1; TCRdb's D gene call, TRBD2, goes unchecked for lack of DNA. The CDR3 is made up of 15 amino acids. CDR1 and CDR2 (germline): SEHNR, FQNEAQ (reference sequence).